The 11 T cell receptor beta chains below all came from one sample that was sequenced in a study of T cell repertoires in cytomegalovirus infection. Their antigens remain unidentified. TCRdb used MiXCR to reprocess the reads, holding one entry per CDR3 protein. This table has 450,000 to 650,000 distinct CDR3 sequences, approximately 40% appearing once. The sequencing used cultured PBMCs, collected from culture after CMV antigen stimulation. Receptors originate from a human donor in good health (CMV status not recorded). Some clones in this sample may be carry-over from other donors' samples.

The chain is built from TRBV6-6 and TRBJ1-3, with D perhaps TRBD1 (6 bases). This CDR3 is built from 16 residues. Germline V CDR1 and CDR2: MNHNY, SVGAGI (reference sequence). V shed 0 bases and J shed 3 bases, with 12 bases lying between them. CDR3 coding DNA: TGTGCCAGCAGTTACTCCACAGGGAATCATGGAAACACCATATATTTT. As protein: CASSYSTGNHGNTIYF.

The V gene is TRBV30, the J gene TRBJ1-3; D is undetermined. With 3 bases removed from V and 8 bases from J, the gap between germline ends came to 14 bases. The CDR3 runs to 13 residues. In germline, CDR1 is GTSNPN, CDR2 SVGIG (reference sequence). CDR3 DNA: TGTGCCTGGAGCCTTCATGGAGTTGACACCATATATTTT. It encodes CAWSLHGVDTIYF.

The rearrangement joins TRBV2 to TRBJ2-7, with D perhaps TRBD1 (6 bases). Trimming shortened V by 6 bases and J by 6 bases, and 15 bases separated the two germline ends. The CDR3 has 13 amino acids. Germline V gene lookup returns CDR1 SNHLY and CDR2 FYNNEI. The DNA of the CDR3 is TGTGCCAGCAGGCCCCCAGGGGCCGGCGAGCAGTACTTC. Protein sequence: CASRPPGAGEQYF.

CDR3 coding DNA: TGTGCCACCCAAACAGGGACGCGCTCCTACGAGCAGTACTTC. Its protein is CATQTGTRSYEQYF. The gene calls are TRBV3-1 and TRBJ2-7; weak D call: TRBD1 (6 bases). This CDR3 is 14 amino acids long. The V and J ends lost 10 bases and 0 bases respectively, with 16 bases between them. Germline V CDR1 and CDR2: LGHDT, YNNKEL (reference sequence).

Ten or more counts support this clonotype. The chain has TRBV7-8 and TRBJ2-1; 8 nucleotides align to TRBD2. Trimming cost V 7 bases and J 10 bases; bases outside gene matches: 6. Germline V CDR1 and CDR2: SGHVS, FQNEAQ. CDR3 length equals 12 residues. CDR3 in DNA: TGTGCCAGCATCCCGGGGGGGGGGGAGCAGTTCTTC. Its protein product is CASIPGGGEQFF.

V usage is TRBV7-9 and J usage is TRBJ2-7; 12 nucleotides line up with TRBD1. This CDR3 region has 15 residues. Germline V CDR1 and CDR2: SEHNR, FQNEAQ (reference sequence). Trimming at V came to 4 bases and at J to 7 bases, leaving 8 bases not matched to a gene. The CDR3: CASSSSGTGGREQYF. CDR3 nucleotides: TGTGCCAGCAGCTCTTCCGGGACAGGGGGCCGGGAGCAGTACTTC.

This sequence joins TRBV19 and TRBJ1-5; D is uncertain. Germline lookup yields CDR1 LNHDA and CDR2 SQIVND (reference sequence). There are 12 residues in the CDR3. Trimming removed 9 bases at V and 3 bases at J, with 9 bases between. The CDR3 region has the DNA TGTGCCAGCACAGACCCCAATCAGCCCCAGCATTTT. This gives the protein CASTDPNQPQHF.

The V gene is TRBV12-3 or TRBV12-4, the J gene TRBJ2-5; no clear D. There are 14 residues in the CDR3. Trimming removed 2 bases at V and 3 bases at J, with 10 bases between. In DNA form, the CDR3 reads TGTGCCAGCAGTTTATACGGGCAGGAAGAGACCCAGTACTTC. Its translation is CASSLYGQEETQYF.

The count of this clonotype is one. V and J are TRBV5-1 and TRBJ1-1, with 9 bases matching TRBD1. The CDR3 length is 13 residues. CDR1 is SGHRS and CDR2 is YFSETQ in the germline V gene. V dropped 7 bases and J dropped 1; count of bases not matched to a gene: 2. The CDR3 bases are TGCGCCAGCTGGGACAGGGAGAACACTGAAGCTTTCTTT. This gives the protein CASWDRENTEAFF.

The sample holds many counts of this clonotype. The CDR3 DNA sequence: TGTGCCAGCAGCTTTGGGGCGACTAATGAAAAACTGTTTTTT. This translates into CASSFGATNEKLFF. The rearrangement uses TRBV12-3 or TRBV12-4 and TRBJ1-4, with a weak D call TRBD1 (5 bases). Trimming removed 6 bases at V and 2 bases at J, with 10 bases between. This CDR3 has 14 residues.

The V and J genes are TRBV12-3 or TRBV12-4 and TRBJ1-2; tentative D call: TRBD1 (5 bases). Trimming took 3 bases from V and 2 from J, leaving 7 bases between them. This CDR3 spans 13 amino acids. CDR3 nucleotides: TGTGCCAGCAGTTTTGACAGAAACTATGGCTACACCTTC. Encoded protein: CASSFDRNYGYTF.